The 20 T cell receptor beta chains below were found in one sample sequenced in a study of T cell changes during pregnancy in multiple sclerosis (dated by TCRdb to the late 2010s). Libraries were prepared through the immunoSEQ multiplex PCR assay. TCRdb limited this immuneACCESS table to in-frame rearrangements with V and J called. A share of clones is missing; checked studies link under half to unresolved V genes, and the rest is unexplained. The sample yields tens of thousands of clones; roughly 91% were counted once. In total, the top ten clones hold roughly 5.7% of the sample. The starting material was CD8+ T cells from peripheral blood mononuclear cells, obtained before pregnancy. The source of these receptors is a female donor with multiple sclerosis, enrolled in a pregnancy study.

This chain links TRBV29-1 with TRBJ1-2, with 8 bases fitting TRBD1. Germline CDR1 and CDR2: SQVTM and ANQGSEA. The CDR3 consists of 15 residues. V lost 3 bases, J lost 8 bases, and 14 bases stayed unmatched. CDR3 loop: CSVEDLLGQGAGYTF. In DNA, the CDR3 is TGCAGCGTTGAGGACCTACTAGGACAGGGAGCGGGCTACACCTTC.

The CDR3 spells CASSVDRGSGEQYF. The CDR3 nucleotides read TGTGCCAGCAGCGTAGATCGGGGGAGTGGGGAGCAGTACTTC. The rearrangement links TRBV9 to TRBJ2-7, with D possibly being TRBD2 (6 bases). CDR3 length: 14 residues. Germline-derived CDR1 and CDR2 are SGDLS and YYNGEE. The V and J ends lost 0 bases and 7 bases respectively, with 14 bases between them.

V and J are TRBV25-1 and TRBJ2-5; no reliable D call. The V gene lost 7 bases and the J gene lost 5 bases, with 20 bases spanning the gap. This CDR3 is built from 15 residues. Germline CDR1 MGHDK, CDR2 SYGVNS. Here the CDR3 reads CASNGPSVFGETQYF. In nucleotides, the CDR3 is TGTGCCAGCAATGGTCCAAGCGTTTTCGGGGAGACCCAGTACTTC.

The chain recombines TRBV28 with TRBJ2-1, with D possibly TRBD1 on 5 matching bases. The CDR3 runs 13 residues. Trimming cost V 5 bases and J 9 bases, with 14 bases left between them. The germline V gene has CDR1 MDHEN and CDR2 SYDVKM. Written as DNA, the CDR3 is TGTGCCAGCAGTCCCATCGACAGAGCTGAGCAGTTCTTC. Translating it yields CASSPIDRAEQFF.

This clone was detected only once. The chain employs TRBV27 and TRBJ1-6; a weak D match, TRBD1 (5 bases). CDR3 length equals 18 residues. The V gene lost 11 bases and the J gene lost 0 bases, with 23 bases spanning the gap. Germline V CDR1 and CDR2: MNHEY, SMNVEV (reference sequence). The CDR3 spells CAVGKGPSRSSYNSPLHF. The CDR3 DNA reads TGTGCCGTGGGGAAGGGGCCTTCGAGGAGCTCCTATAATTCACCCCTCCACTTT.

This chain uses TRBV13 with TRBJ2-3, with 7 bases fitting TRBD2. The CDR3 is made up of 18 amino acids. Germline lookup yields CDR1 PRHDT and CDR2 FYEKMQ (reference sequence). With V trimmed by 5 bases and J by 6 bases, 20 bases remained unmatched. CDR3 nucleotides: TGTGCCAGCAGCATGGGAGGGAATCACCGGGGTCTAATGGATACGCAGTATTTT. Protein: CASSMGGNHRGLMDTQYF.

V gene TRBV12-5 combines with J gene TRBJ2-7; TRBD1 matches at 12 bases. Germline V gene data show CDR1 as LGHNT and CDR2 as FRNRAP. The J segment lost 5 bases and the V segment lost 2 bases, leaving 4 bases of the junction unmatched. The CDR3 extends over 15 amino acids. CDR3 in amino acids: CASGLPGTGGNEQYF. CDR3 sequence (DNA): TGTGCTAGTGGTTTGCCGGGGACAGGGGGCAACGAGCAGTACTTC.

The V gene is TRBV2, the J gene TRBJ2-1; 8 positions agree with TRBD1. Germline V gene data show CDR1 as SNHLY and CDR2 as FYNNEI. Trimming took 7 bases from V and 4 from J; bases not matched to a gene: 6. This CDR3 is 14 amino acids long. The CDR3 nucleotides read TGTGCCAGCAACGTGGGACAGGAATACAATGAGCAGTTCTTC. Protein product: CASNVGQEYNEQFF.

The rearrangement links TRBV11-1 to TRBJ2-1; the match to TRBD1 covers 7 bases. Germline V gene lookup returns CDR1 SGHAT and CDR2 FQDESV (reference sequence). The CDR3 runs to 14 residues. After removal of 2 bases from V and 5 bases from J, the junction contained 3 bases not matched to a gene. Written as DNA, the CDR3 is TGTGCCAGCAGCTTATCCGGACAGGACAATGAGCAGTTCTTC. Its protein is CASSLSGQDNEQFF.

The chain has TRBV18 and TRBJ1-5; 8 bases line up with TRBD1. Germline V CDR1 and CDR2: KGHSH, LQKENI. The length of the CDR3 is 16 residues. Trimming at V came to 3 bases and at J to 2 bases, leaving 6 bases not matched to a gene. The CDR3 loop is CASSPGPGQGNQPQHF. CDR3 DNA: TGTGCCAGCTCACCTGGGCCGGGACAGGGCAATCAGCCCCAGCATTTT.

The chain has TRBV27 and TRBJ2-1, with 10 positions matching TRBD2. This CDR3 spans 15 amino acids. CDR1 and CDR2 from the germline V gene are MNHEY and SMNVEV (reference sequence). J gave up 6 bases and V 4 bases, and 6 bases lay outside the gene matches. The CDR3 sequence: CASSSVAGGPNEQFF. The CDR3 coding sequence is TGTGCCAGCAGTTCCGTAGCGGGGGGCCCCAATGAGCAGTTCTTC.

The chain uses TRBV27 and TRBJ1-1; D is unresolved. Per germline, CDR1 MNHEY and CDR2 SMNVEV (reference sequence). V shed 6 bases and J shed 4 bases, with 15 bases lying between them. The CDR3 runs to 14 residues. The CDR3 loop reads CASSPGVGRTEAFF. The CDR3, as DNA: TGTGCCAGCAGCCCCGGAGTGGGTCGCACTGAAGCTTTCTTT.

The V and J genes are TRBV27 and TRBJ1-3; 7 nucleotides match TRBD1. Germline CDR1 and CDR2: MNHEY and SMNVEV (reference sequence). CDR3 size: 15 residues. The ends lost 5 bases at V and 1 base at J; junction bases unmatched: 5. CDR3 sequence reads: CASSPTGLSGNTIYF. CDR3 nucleotides: TGTGCCAGCAGTCCGACAGGGTTGTCTGGAAACACCATATATTTT.

J is TRBJ1-2 and V is TRBV6-1; possible D gene TRBD1, 5 bases. Trimming stripped 1 base from V and 5 bases from J, with 14 bases between. The CDR3 is made up of 15 amino acids. Germline CDR1 reads MNHNS; CDR2 reads SASEGT. CDR3 region: CASSEDLSAGYGYTF. Written as DNA, the CDR3 is TGTGCCAGCAGTGAAGATCTCTCGGCAGGGTATGGCTACACCTTC.

Of note for this clone: One end of the junction does not line up with germline, which may come from a read error. V and J are TRBV2 and TRBJ1-2; 7 nucleotides agree with TRBD1. The CDR3 consists of 15 residues. Germline assignment: CDR1 SNHLY and CDR2 FYNNEI. CDR3 residues: CASRGYVGQGDGYTF. CDR3 sequence (DNA): TGTGCGAGCAGGGGGTATGTTGGGCAGGGCGATGGCTACACCTTC. The full variable domain, its missing parts supplied by reference TRBV2 and TRBJ1-2, is EPEVTQTPSHQVTQMGQEVILRCVPISNHLYFYWYRQILGQKVEFLVSFYNNEISEKSEIFDDQFSVERPDGSNFTLKIRSTKLEDSAMYFCASRGYVGQGDGYTFGSGTRLTVV.

The chain couples TRBV5-8 to TRBJ2-3; 9 bases align to TRBD2. V shed 4 bases and J 1 base; nucleotides not matched to a gene: 13. The CDR3 sequence is 18 residues long. Germline V gene data show CDR1 as SGHTS and CDR2 as YDEGEE. This CDR3 reads CASSPPTHSSGGTDTQYF. The CDR3 region has the DNA TGTGCCAGCAGCCCACCCACACACTCTAGCGGGGGCACAGATACGCAGTATTTT.

V and J are TRBV5-1 and TRBJ1-3; D call uncertain. Trimming pared 4 bases from V and 0 bases from J, leaving 14 bases between. This CDR3 spans 16 amino acids. Germline-derived CDR1 and CDR2 are SGHRS and YFSETQ. The CDR3 DNA reads as TGCGCCAGCAGCCCGGCCACGGCTAGCTCTGGAAACACCATATATTTT. It encodes CASSPATASSGNTIYF.

The rearrangement links TRBV13 to TRBJ1-1; maybe TRBD1 (6 bases). This CDR3 contains 11 residues. Germline CDR1 and CDR2: PRHDT and FYEKMQ (reference sequence). Trimming stripped 4 bases from V and 8 bases from J, with 8 bases between. The DNA for the CDR3 is TGTGCCAGCAGCTCCCAGGGGGAAGCTTTCTTT. It encodes CASSSQGEAFF.

The chain combines TRBV13 with TRBJ1-2, with D perhaps matching TRBD1 (5 bases). V lost 2 bases and J lost 0, with 7 bases in between. From germline, CDR1 is PRHDT and CDR2 FYEKMQ (reference sequence). This CDR3 region has 14 residues. The CDR3 protein is CASSLKGANYGYTF. The CDR3 DNA reads TGTGCCAGCAGCTTAAAAGGGGCTAACTATGGCTACACCTTC.

The rearrangement links TRBV29-1 to TRBJ2-2; the D is unclear. Trimming took off 2 bases at V and 7 bases at J, with 11 bases between the two ends. Germline CDR1 SQVTM, CDR2 ANQGSEA. The CDR3 has 13 amino acids. The CDR3 sequence is CSVELGVGGELFF. The DNA of the CDR3 is TGCAGCGTTGAACTAGGTGTCGGCGGGGAGCTGTTTTTT.